In its sample, the clone carrying this T cell receptor beta chain was seen a few times. Its antigen is unidentified. This sample was taken from a study of blood T cells in healthy people across ages. Study-wide findings and caveats: Reliance upon unsorted PBMCs precluded definitive naive versus antigen-experienced comparison. Because donor CMV status was unknown, expanded clonotype changes were possibly confounded.

Using a J-beta primer mix together with a sample-barcoded 5' primer, a second PCR was run for roughly 7 to 11 cycles. TCRdb reprocessed the 5' RACE reads with MiXCR, giving one entry per CDR3 protein. The table includes 1.2 million to 1.5 million distinct CDR3 sequences, around 39% detected once. J gave up 3 bases and V 5 bases, and 10 bases lay outside the gene matches. The germline gives CDR1 SNHLY, CDR2 FYNNEI. CDR3 length: 16 amino acids. The origin of this receptor is a woman aged 18 to 35 in good health. The chain uses TRBV2 and TRBJ2-3; 8 positions match TRBD1. Sequenced material: blood. The CDR3 DNA reads TGTGCCAGCAGTCAGGACAGGGAAGTTTTGACAGATACGCAGTATTTT. This sequence encodes CASSQDREVLTDTQYF.